This paragraph reports one T cell receptor (beta chain). The data originate from a study of blood T cell repertoires in COVID-19. About the study: T cells, B-cell-depleted T cells, or PBMCs supplied cDNA or gDNA.

There are 16 residues in the CDR3. Profiling relied on immunoSEQ multiplex PCR, and the TCRdb table lists in-frame clones only, not all of them. The data show around 200,000 clones, with more than 80% seen just once and around 7% held by the top ten. Sequencing was performed on peripheral blood. V gene TRBV21-1 combines with J gene TRBJ2-1; the D call in the table, TRBD2, was not verified against the DNA. TRBV21-1 is a documented pseudogene. This sequence was found in a human donor in a cohort sampled during active COVID-19. Written as DNA, the CDR3 is TGTGCCAGCAGCAACAATCCTAGCGGGGGGTACAATGAGCAGTTCTTC. Its translation is CASSNNPSGGYNEQFF.